Each of the 14 T cell receptor beta chains below was sequenced from the same sample in a study of cytomegalovirus exposure and HLA in healthy donors. Sequencing used immunoSEQ multiplex PCR; TCRdb keeps in-frame clones, though not all of them. This sample has approximately 50,000 clones; approximately 85% occur once, and the top ten carry about 7%. Sequenced material: PBMCs. The source is a woman aged 25 to 39 in good health and CMV-seronegative.

This clone was picked up one time. The rearrangement joins TRBV9 to TRBJ1-5; TRBD1 is a possible D gene (5 bases). The CDR3 loop spans 15 amino acids. The germline CDR1 and CDR2 sequences are SGDLS and YYNGEE. The germline V and J ends were trimmed by 0 bases and 7 bases, with 14 bases remaining between them. The DNA for the CDR3 is TGTGCCAGCAGCGTAGGGGCAGGGACTCAGCAGCCCCAGCATTTT. Amino acids: CASSVGAGTQQPQHF.

This clone was detected only once. The chain carries TRBV6-1 and TRBJ1-1; no firm D call. Looked up from germline, CDR1 is MNHNS and CDR2 is SASEGT. V was pared by 3 bases and J by 0 bases, with 11 bases between. This CDR3 spans 15 amino acids. The chain's CDR3 is CASSDHLPLNTEAFF. Here the CDR3 DNA reads TGTGCCAGCAGTGACCACTTACCACTGAACACTGAAGCTTTCTTT.

The J gene is TRBJ2-5, the V gene TRBV29-1; tentative D call: TRBD2 (6 bases). Trimming removed 5 bases from V and 2 bases from J, with 18 bases in between. Germline V gene lookup returns CDR1 SQVTM and CDR2 ANQGSEA. The CDR3 covers 15 residues. The CDR3: CSVLKGSSAQETQYF. The CDR3 DNA reads TGCAGCGTTCTTAAGGGGTCTAGCGCTCAAGAGACCCAGTACTTC.

This sequence joins TRBV14 and TRBJ2-3; 8 positions match TRBD2. Germline CDR1 is SGHDN and CDR2 is FVKESK. The J segment lost 0 bases and the V segment lost 4 bases, leaving 9 bases of the junction unmatched. The CDR3 is made up of 17 amino acids. CDR3 coding DNA: TGTGCCAGCAGCCCCGGGACTAGGATCTCTAGCACAGATACGCAGTATTTT. It yields the protein CASSPGTRISSTDTQYF.

A single count supports this clone. The rearrangement uses TRBV4-1 and TRBJ2-1, with 8 bases matching TRBD2. Per the germline V gene, CDR1 is MGHRA and CDR2 is YSYEKL. J lost 2 bases, V lost 1 base, and 4 bases had no gene match. CDR3 size: 16 residues. The CDR3: CASSQGGTRAYNEQFF. The CDR3 nucleotides read TGCGCCAGCAGCCAAGGCGGGACTAGGGCCTACAATGAGCAGTTCTTC.

CDR3 amino acids: CASSYTGLAGETQYF. DNA for the CDR3: TGTGCCAGCAGTTATACCGGACTAGCAGGAGAGACCCAGTACTTC. The V call is TRBV6-5, the J call TRBJ2-5; 8 bases align to TRBD2. CDR3 length: 15 amino acids. Germline V CDR1 and CDR2: MNHEY, SVGAGI. J lost 4 bases, V lost 3 bases, and 7 bases had no gene match.

This sequence joins TRBV6-4 and TRBJ2-3; 12 bases line up with TRBD2. The CDR3 covers 15 residues. The germline V gene encodes CDR1 MRHNA and CDR2 SNTAGT. Unmatched junction bases numbered 2, after V lost 3 bases and J lost 4 bases. In DNA form, the CDR3 reads TGTGCCAGCAGTGAGACTAGCGGGAGCGCAGATACGCAGTATTTT. This codes for CASSETSGSADTQYF.

V and J are TRBV7-2 and TRBJ2-2, with D unresolved. The length of the CDR3 is 15 residues. Trimming cost V 1 base and J 1 base, with 7 bases left between them. Germline CDR1 SGHTA, CDR2 FQGNSA. The CDR3 sequence is CASSLGSRNTGELFF. DNA of the CDR3: TGTGCCAGCAGCTTAGGGTCCAGGAACACCGGGGAGCTGTTTTTT.

V is TRBV28 and J is TRBJ1-2; perhaps TRBD1 as D (5 bases). The CDR3 loop spans 11 amino acids. V was cut by 8 bases and J by 4 bases, with 8 bases left in between. CDR1 is MDHEN, CDR2 SYDVKM, per germline. The CDR3 loop reads CASGGSYGYTF. Written as DNA, the CDR3 is TGTGCCAGCGGGGGGTCCTATGGCTACACCTTC.

This chain joins TRBV9 and TRBJ1-2, with TRBD1 matching over 9 bases. With V trimmed by 3 bases and J by 2 bases, 2 bases remained unmatched. CDR3 size: 14 residues. The germline V gene has CDR1 SGDLS and CDR2 YYNGEE. Here the CDR3 reads CASSDRGPNYGYTF. The DNA for the CDR3 is TGTGCCAGCAGCGACAGGGGGCCCAACTATGGCTACACCTTC.

This chain links TRBV5-1 with TRBJ2-5; 15 bases fit TRBD2. CDR1 and CDR2 (germline): SGHRS, YFSETQ. The ends lost 4 bases at V and 4 bases at J; junction bases unmatched: 2. The CDR3 extends over 15 amino acids. Here the CDR3 DNA reads TGCGCCAGCAGCCTGGGACTAGCGGGAGGAGAGACCCAGTACTTC. This encodes CASSLGLAGGETQYF.

The rearrangement joins TRBV5-4 to TRBJ2-7; the D gene is possibly TRBD2 (6 bases). With 2 bases removed from V and 4 bases from J, the gap between germline ends came to 16 bases. The CDR3 covers 15 residues. In germline, CDR1 is SGHNT, CDR2 YYREEE (reference sequence). DNA of the CDR3: TGTGCCAGCAGCTTTGGGACTCTAAAGGGGTACGAGCAGTACTTC. It is translated as CASSFGTLKGYEQYF.

The table lists this clone with a few counts. The chain carries TRBV28 and TRBJ1-2; D call uncertain. The CDR3 runs 12 residues. In germline, CDR1 is MDHEN, CDR2 SYDVKM. V was pared by 8 bases and J by 13 bases, with 20 bases between. Here the CDR3 DNA reads TGTGCCAGCCTTACCCCGCTGGAGACTTGCACCTTC. This codes for CASLTPLETCTF.

The chain recombines TRBV2 with TRBJ2-3, with 15 nucleotides matching TRBD2. Germline V gives CDR1 SNHLY, CDR2 FYNNEI. This CDR3 has 17 amino acids. Losses at the gene ends were 4 bases for V and 1 base for J; bases not matched to a gene: 3. As DNA, the CDR3 is TGTGCCAGCAGTGTAGGACTAGCGGGAGGGGGCACAGATACGCAGTATTTT. This gives the protein CASSVGLAGGGTDTQYF.